The rows below give T cell receptor beta chains drawn from one sample of a study of shared clonotypes between healthy human individuals. Method: immunoSEQ multiplex PCR; TCRdb's copy keeps in-frame clones and lacks some. This repertoire shows about 2 million clones, approximately 95% found once; its top ten account for roughly 1.2%. The material sequenced was naive CD8+ T cells sorted from blood. The source is a man younger than 35 in good health. CDR3s include the opening cysteine and the closing phenylalanine or tryptophan. The D gene is left open where the match is weak. Only part of the rows carry a size: once, few, many, or a class if the clone is expanded.

TRBJ1-2 | TRBV5-5 | - | - | TGTGCCAGCAGCCTACACACCCAGGACCCCTATGGCTACACCTTC | CASSLHTQDPYGYTF
TRBJ2-6 | TRBV5-6 | - | - | TGTGCCAGCAGCTACCAGGGTGCTGGGGCCAACGTCCTGACTTTC | CASSYQGAGANVLTF
TRBJ1-2 | TRBV7-9 | - | - | TGTGCCAGCAGCTCGGAACATTATGGCTACACCTTC | CASSSEHYGYTF
TRBJ1-1 | TRBV30 | - | - | TGTGCCTGGAGTGCCAGCCAGAACACTGAAGCTTTCTTT | CAWSASQNTEAFF
TRBJ2-1 | TRBV30 | - | - | TGTGCCTGGAGTGTATCGGGAGTGCGGGATGAGCAGTTCTTC | CAWSVSGVRDEQFF
TRBJ2-6 | TRBV30 | - | - | TGTGCCTGGGCAGGCTCTGGGGCCAACGTCCTGACTTTC | CAWAGSGANVLTF
TRBJ2-7 | TRBV28 | TRBD1 | - | TGTGCCAGCAGTTGGACAGGGGGAACCTCCTACGAGCAGTACTTC | CASSWTGGTSYEQYF
TRBJ1-3 | TRBV28 | TRBD1 | - | TGTGCCAGCAGCGCTGGGACAGGGTCTGGAAACACCATATATTTT | CASSAGTGSGNTIYF
TRBJ1-1 | TRBV27 | - | once | TGTGCCAGCAGTTTATTTCCGGGGTTGGCCACTGAAGCTTTCTTT | CASSLFPGLATEAFF
TRBJ2-5 | TRBV18 | - | - | TGTGCCAGCTCACCAAGTCGGGGAGAAGAGACCCAGTACTTC | CASSPSRGEETQYF
TRBJ2-7 | TRBV28 | TRBD2 | - | TGTGCCAGCAGTTGGGAGACTAGCGGGGGGGCGAGGTACGAGCAGTACTTC | CASSWETSGGARYEQYF
TRBJ1-3 | TRBV19 | - | - | TGTGCCAGTGGGGGCGGAAACACCATATATTTT | CASGGGNTIYF
TRBJ2-1 | TRBV30 | - | - | TGTGCCTGGGGACTTGGGGGATTGGGTGAGCAGTTCTTC | CAWGLGGLGEQFF
TRBJ1-1 | TRBV2 | - | - | TGTGCCAGCAGCGTAAGCTACACTGAAGCTTTCTTT | CASSVSYTEAFF
TRBJ2-2 | TRBV7-3 | - | - | TGTGCCAGCAGCTTATACCCCCCGAACACCGGGGAGCTGTTTTTT | CASSLYPPNTGELFF
TRBJ2-3 | TRBV5-4 | - | - | TGTGCCAGCAGCCCCACTCCAGAGGATACGCAGTATTTT | CASSPTPEDTQYF
TRBJ2-7 | TRBV10-2 | - | - | TGCGCCAGCAGTGACGCCCCGACTGGTTACGAGCAGTACTTC | CASSDAPTGYEQYF
TRBJ2-7 | TRBV7-9 | - | - | TGTGCCAGCAGCTTAGACCCGGCCTACGAGCAGTACTTC | CASSLDPAYEQYF
TRBJ2-7 | TRBV25-1 | - | - | TGTGCCAGCAGACCGGGGACGGGCTTAATCGACGAGCAGTACTTC | CASRPGTGLIDEQYF
TRBJ2-7 | TRBV27 | TRBD1 | - | TGTGCCACTCGAGGGGACAGGTACGAGCAGTACTTC | CATRGDRYEQYF
TRBJ2-1 | TRBV19 | - | - | TGTGCCAGTAGTTTCCCTGAGGGGAACAATGAGCAGTTCTTC | CASSFPEGNNEQFF
TRBJ2-1 | TRBV5-4 | TRBD2 | - | TGTGCCAGCAGCACACCGGGACTAGTCTATGAGCAGTTCTTC | CASSTPGLVYEQFF
TRBJ2-7 | TRBV29-1 | TRBD1 | - | TGCAGCGTTGAGCTCGGGACAGGTGACTCGCGTTTCCCCTACGAGCAGTACTTC | CSVELGTGDSRFPYEQYF
TRBJ2-2 | TRBV7-9 | - | - | TGTGCCAGCACCCCGTCGGACCTTAACACCGGGGAGCTGTTTTTT | CASTPSDLNTGELFF
TRBJ2-1 | TRBV9 | - | - | TGTGCCAGCAGCCCCCCTTCTACCTATGAGCAGTTCTTC | CASSPPSTYEQFF
TRBJ2-7 | TRBV7-9 | - | - | TGTGCCAGCAGCTTCCAGGCTGGGGCCCACGAGCAGTACTTC | CASSFQAGAHEQYF
TRBJ2-3 | TRBV7-3 | - | - | TGTGCCAGCAGCCCCGACTACACAGATACGCAGTATTTT | CASSPDYTDTQYF
TRBJ1-1 | TRBV19 | - | - | TGTGCCAGTAGTATGGGGGGCGCATTCACTGAAGCTTTCTTT | CASSMGGAFTEAFF